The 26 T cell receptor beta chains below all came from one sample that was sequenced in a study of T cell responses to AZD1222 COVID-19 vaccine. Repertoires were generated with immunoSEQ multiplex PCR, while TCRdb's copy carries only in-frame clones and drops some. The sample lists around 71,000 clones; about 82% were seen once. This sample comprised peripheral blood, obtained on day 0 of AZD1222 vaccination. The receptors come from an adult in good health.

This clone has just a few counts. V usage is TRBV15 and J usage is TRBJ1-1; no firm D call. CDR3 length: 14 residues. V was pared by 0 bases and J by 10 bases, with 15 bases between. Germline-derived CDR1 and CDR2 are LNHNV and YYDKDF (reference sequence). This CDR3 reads CATSREPPVSGAFF. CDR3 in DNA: TGTGCCACCAGCAGAGAACCACCAGTGTCTGGAGCTTTCTTT.

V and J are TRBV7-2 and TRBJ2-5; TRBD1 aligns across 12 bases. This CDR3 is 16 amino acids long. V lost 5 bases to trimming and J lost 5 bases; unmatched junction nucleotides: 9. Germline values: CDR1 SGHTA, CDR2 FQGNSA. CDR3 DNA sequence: TGTGCCAGCAGCACCGGGACAGGGGGCCAGTTGGAGACCCAGTACTTC. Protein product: CASSTGTGGQLETQYF.

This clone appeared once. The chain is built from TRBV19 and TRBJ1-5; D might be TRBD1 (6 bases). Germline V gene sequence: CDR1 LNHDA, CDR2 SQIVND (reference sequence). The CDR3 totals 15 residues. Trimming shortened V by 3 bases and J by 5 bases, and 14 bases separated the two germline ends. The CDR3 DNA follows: TGTGCCAGTAGTATTGTGGGGGGCCGAGATCAGCCCCAGCATTTT. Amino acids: CASSIVGGRDQPQHF.

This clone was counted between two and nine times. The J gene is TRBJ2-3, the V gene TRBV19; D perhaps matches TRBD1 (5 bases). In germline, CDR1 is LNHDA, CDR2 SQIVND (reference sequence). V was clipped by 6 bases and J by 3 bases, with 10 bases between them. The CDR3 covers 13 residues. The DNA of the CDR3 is TGTGCCAGTAGGCCCTCAGGGACAGATACGCAGTATTTT. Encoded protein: CASRPSGTDTQYF.

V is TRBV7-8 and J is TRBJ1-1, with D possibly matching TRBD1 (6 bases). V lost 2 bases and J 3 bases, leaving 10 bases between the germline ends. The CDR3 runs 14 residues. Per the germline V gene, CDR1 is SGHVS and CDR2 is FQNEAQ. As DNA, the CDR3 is TGTGCCAGCAGCTTATCCCCAGGGGACACTGAAGCTTTCTTT. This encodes CASSLSPGDTEAFF. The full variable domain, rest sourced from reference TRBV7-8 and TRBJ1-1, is GAGVSQSPRYKVAKRGQDVALRCDPISGHVSLFWYQQALGQGPEFLTYFQNEAQLDKSGLPSDRFFAERPEGSVSTLKIQRTQQEDSAVYLCASSLSPGDTEAFFGQGTRLTVV.

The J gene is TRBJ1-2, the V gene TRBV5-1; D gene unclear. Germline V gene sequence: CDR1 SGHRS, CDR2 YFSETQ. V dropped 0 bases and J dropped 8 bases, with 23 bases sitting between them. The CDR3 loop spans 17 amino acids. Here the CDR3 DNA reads TGCGCCAGCAGCTTGGCCTCTGCCCGGGCCGCAATAGGGGGCTACACCTTC. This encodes CASSLASARAAIGGYTF.

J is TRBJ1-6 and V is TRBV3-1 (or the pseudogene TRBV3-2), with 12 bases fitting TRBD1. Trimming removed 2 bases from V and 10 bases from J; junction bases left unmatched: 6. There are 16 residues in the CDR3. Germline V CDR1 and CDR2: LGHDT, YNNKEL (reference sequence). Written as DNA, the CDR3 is TGTGCCAGCAGCCAATCCTGGGACAGGGGGCACTCACCCCTCCACTTT. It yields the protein CASSQSWDRGHSPLHF.

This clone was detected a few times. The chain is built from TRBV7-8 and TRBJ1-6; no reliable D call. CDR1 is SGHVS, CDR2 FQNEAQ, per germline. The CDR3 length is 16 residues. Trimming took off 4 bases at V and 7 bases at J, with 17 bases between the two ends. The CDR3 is CASSSRPGGQNSPLHF. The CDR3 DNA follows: TGTGCCAGCAGCTCCAGACCTGGAGGGCAGAATTCACCCCTCCACTTT.

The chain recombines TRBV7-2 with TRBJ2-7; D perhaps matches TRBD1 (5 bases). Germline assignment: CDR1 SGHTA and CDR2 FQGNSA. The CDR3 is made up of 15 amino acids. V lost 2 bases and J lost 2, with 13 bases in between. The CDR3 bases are TGTGCCAGCAGCTTAAGGGGCCAAACAACCTACGAGCAGTACTTC. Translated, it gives CASSLRGQTTYEQYF.

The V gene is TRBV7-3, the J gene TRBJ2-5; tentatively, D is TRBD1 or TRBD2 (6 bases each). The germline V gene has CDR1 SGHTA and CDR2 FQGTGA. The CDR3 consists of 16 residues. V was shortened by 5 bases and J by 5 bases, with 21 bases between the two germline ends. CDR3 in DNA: TGTGCCAGCAGCCCCCAGGGGCCAACTAGCTATGAGACCCAGTACTTC. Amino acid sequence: CASSPQGPTSYETQYF.

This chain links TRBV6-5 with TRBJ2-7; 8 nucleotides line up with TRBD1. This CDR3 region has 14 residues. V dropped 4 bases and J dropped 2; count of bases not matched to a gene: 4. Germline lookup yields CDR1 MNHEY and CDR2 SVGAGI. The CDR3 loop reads CASSSQGATYEQYF. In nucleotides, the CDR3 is TGTGCCAGCAGTTCCCAGGGGGCCACCTACGAGCAGTACTTC.

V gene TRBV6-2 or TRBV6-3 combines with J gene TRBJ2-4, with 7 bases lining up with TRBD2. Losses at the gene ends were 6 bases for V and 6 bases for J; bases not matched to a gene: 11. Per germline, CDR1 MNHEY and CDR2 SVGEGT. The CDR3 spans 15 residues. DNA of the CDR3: TGTGCCAGCAGCCCCCCGGGGAGGGTTGGAAACATTCAGTACTTC. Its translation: CASSPPGRVGNIQYF.

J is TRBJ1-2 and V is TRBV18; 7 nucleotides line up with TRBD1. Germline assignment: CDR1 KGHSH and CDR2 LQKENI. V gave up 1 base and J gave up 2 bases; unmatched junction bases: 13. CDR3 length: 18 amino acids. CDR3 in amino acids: CASSPLNREGARNYGYTF. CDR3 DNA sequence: TGTGCCAGCTCACCACTTAACCGCGAGGGGGCGAGAAACTATGGCTACACCTTC. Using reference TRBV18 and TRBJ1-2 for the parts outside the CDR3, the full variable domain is NAGVMQNPRHLVRRRGQEARLRCSPMKGHSHVYWYRQLPEEGLKFMVYLQKENIIDESGMPKERFSAEFPKEGPSILRIQQVVRGDSAAYFCASSPLNREGARNYGYTFGSGTRLTVV.

Here the CDR3 DNA reads TGTGCCCGGACAGGGGACTACACCGGGGAGCTGTTTTTT. Protein sequence: CARTGDYTGELFF. The V gene is TRBV30, the J gene TRBJ2-2; TRBD1 matches at 9 bases. The V gene's germline CDR1 is GTSNPN and CDR2 SVGIG (reference sequence). The CDR3 totals 13 residues. The V gene end was trimmed by 8 bases and the J gene end by 3 bases; junction bases not matched to a gene: 4.

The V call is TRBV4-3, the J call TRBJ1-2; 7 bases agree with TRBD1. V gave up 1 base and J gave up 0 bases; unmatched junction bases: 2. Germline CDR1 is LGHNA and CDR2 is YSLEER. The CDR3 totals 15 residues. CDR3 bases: TGCGCCAGCAGCCAAGGGACAGGCACTAACTATGGCTACACCTTC. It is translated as CASSQGTGTNYGYTF.

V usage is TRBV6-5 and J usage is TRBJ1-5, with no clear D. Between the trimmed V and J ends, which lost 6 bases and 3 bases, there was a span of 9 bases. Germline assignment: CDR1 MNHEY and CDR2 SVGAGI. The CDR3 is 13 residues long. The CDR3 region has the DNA TGTGCCAGCAGCCCCCCACCCAATCAGCCCCAGCATTTT. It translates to CASSPPPNQPQHF.

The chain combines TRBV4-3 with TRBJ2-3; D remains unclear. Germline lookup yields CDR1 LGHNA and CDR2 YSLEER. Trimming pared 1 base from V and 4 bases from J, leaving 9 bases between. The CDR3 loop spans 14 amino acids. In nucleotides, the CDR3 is TGCGCCAGCAGCCAAGTTGTGTTCTCAGATACGCAGTATTTT. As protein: CASSQVVFSDTQYF.

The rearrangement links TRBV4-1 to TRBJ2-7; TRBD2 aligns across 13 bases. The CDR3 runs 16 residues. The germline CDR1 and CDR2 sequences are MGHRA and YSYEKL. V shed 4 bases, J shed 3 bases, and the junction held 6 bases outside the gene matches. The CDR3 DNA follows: TGCGCCAGCAGCCCCGCCCGACTAGCGGGAGGCTACGAGCAGTACTTC. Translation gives CASSPARLAGGYEQYF.

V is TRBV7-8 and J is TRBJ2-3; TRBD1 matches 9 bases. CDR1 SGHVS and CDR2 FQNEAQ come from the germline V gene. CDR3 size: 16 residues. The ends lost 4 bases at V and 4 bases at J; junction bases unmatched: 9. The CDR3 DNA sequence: TGTGCCAGCAGCTCCCCGGGACAGGGTATCCCAGATACGCAGTATTTT. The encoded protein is CASSSPGQGIPDTQYF.

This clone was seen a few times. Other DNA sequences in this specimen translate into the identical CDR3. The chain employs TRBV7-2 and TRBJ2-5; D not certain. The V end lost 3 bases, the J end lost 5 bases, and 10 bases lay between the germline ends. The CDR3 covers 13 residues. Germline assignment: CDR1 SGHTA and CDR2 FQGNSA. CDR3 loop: CASSFAGEETQYF. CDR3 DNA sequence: TGTGCCAGCAGCTTTGCTGGTGAGGAGACCCAGTACTTC.

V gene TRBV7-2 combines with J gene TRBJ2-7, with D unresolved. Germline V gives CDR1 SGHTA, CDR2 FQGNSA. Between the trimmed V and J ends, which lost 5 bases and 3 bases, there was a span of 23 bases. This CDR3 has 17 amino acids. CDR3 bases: TGTGCCAGCAGCCACGAAGGCAGCTCACCCTTCAACTACGAGCAGTACTTC. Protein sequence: CASSHEGSSPFNYEQYF.

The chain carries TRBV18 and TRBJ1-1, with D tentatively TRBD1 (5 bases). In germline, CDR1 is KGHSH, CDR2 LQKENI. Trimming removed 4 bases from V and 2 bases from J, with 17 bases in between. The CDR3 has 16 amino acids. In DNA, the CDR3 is TGTGCCAGCTCACGTTCCCCCGGGACGGCAAACACTGAAGCTTTCTTT. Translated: CASSRSPGTANTEAFF.

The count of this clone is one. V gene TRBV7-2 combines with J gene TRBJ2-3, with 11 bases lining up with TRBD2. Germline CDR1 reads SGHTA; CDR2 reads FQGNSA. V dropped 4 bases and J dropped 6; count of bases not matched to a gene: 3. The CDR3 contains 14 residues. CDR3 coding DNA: TGTGCCAGCAGCTCTAGCGGGAGGTGGGATACGCAGTATTTT. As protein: CASSSSGRWDTQYF.

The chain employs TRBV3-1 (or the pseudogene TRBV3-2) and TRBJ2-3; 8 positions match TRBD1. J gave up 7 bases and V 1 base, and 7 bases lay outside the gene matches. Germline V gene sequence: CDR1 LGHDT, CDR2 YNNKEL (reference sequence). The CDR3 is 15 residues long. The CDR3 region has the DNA TGTGCCAGCAGCCAAGGACAGGGGTGGTCCTATACGCAGTATTTT. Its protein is CASSQGQGWSYTQYF.

This CDR3 is CASSKTGTANYGYTF. CDR3 nucleotide sequence: TGTGCCAGCAGTAAGACCGGGACAGCTAACTATGGCTACACCTTC. The rearrangement uses TRBV6-2 or TRBV6-3 and TRBJ1-2; TRBD1 matches at 7 bases. From germline, CDR1 is MNHEY and CDR2 SVGEGT. The junction had 6 bases not matched to a gene; V was cut back by 5 bases and J by 0 bases. The CDR3 spans 15 residues.

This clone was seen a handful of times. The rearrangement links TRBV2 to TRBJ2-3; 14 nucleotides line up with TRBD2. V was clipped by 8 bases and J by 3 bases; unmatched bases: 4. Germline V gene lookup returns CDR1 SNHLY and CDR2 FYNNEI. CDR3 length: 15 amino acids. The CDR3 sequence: CASGTSGSITDTQYF. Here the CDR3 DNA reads TGTGCCAGCGGGACTAGCGGGAGTATAACAGATACGCAGTATTTT.